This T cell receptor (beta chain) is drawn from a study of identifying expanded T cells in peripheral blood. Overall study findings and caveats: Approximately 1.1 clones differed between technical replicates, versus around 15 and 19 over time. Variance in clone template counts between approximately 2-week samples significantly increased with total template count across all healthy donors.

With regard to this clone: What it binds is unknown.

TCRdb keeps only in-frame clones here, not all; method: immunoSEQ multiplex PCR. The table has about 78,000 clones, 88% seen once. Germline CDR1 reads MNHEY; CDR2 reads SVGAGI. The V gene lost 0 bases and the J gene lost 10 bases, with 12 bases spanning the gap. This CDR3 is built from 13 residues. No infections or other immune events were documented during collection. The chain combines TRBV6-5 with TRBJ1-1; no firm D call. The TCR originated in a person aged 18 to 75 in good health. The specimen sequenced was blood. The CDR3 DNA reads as TGTGCCAGCAGTTACTCGAAAAAGGACCGAGCTTTCTTT. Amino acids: CASSYSKKDRAFF.